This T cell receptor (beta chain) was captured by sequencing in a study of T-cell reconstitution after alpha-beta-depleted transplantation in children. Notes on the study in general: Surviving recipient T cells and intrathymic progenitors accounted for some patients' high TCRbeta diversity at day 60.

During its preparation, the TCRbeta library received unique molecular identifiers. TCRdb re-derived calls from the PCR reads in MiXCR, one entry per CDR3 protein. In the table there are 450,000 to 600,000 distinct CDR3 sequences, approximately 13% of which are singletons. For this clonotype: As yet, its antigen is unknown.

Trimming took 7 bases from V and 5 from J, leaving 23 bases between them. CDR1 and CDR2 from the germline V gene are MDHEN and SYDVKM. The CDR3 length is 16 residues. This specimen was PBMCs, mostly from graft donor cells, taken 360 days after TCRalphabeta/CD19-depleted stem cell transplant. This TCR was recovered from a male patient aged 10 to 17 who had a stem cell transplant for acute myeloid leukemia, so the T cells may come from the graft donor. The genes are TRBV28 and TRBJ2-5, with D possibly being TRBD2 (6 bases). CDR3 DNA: TGTGCCAGCAAAGTAGGCTTAGCGGAAGGAGTGGAGACCCAGTACTTC. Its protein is CASKVGLAEGVETQYF.